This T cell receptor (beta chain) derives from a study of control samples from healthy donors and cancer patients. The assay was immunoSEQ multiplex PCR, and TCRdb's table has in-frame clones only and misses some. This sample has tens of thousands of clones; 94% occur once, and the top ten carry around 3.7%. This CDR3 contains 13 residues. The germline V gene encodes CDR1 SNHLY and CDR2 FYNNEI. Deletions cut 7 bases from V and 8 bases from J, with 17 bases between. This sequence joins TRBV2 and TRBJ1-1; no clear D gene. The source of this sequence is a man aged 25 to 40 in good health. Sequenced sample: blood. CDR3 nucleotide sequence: TGTGCCAGCACCACCCGGGGAGGTAACGAAGCTTTCTTT. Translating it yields CASTTRGGNEAFF.